One T cell receptor (beta chain) is described in this entry. The record originates from a study of blood T cell repertoires in COVID-19. Study as a whole: Sources were T cells, B-cell-depleted T cells, or PBMCs; the material itself was cDNA or gDNA.

Some clones are missing from TCRdb's copy, which holds only in-frame ones; the method was immunoSEQ multiplex PCR. The sample carries roughly 220,000 clones, around 80% recorded once. Germline CDR1 and CDR2: SNHLY and FYNNEI. This CDR3 has 15 amino acids. The germline V and J ends were trimmed by 4 bases and 4 bases, with 13 bases remaining between them. The sequenced sample was peripheral blood. The sequence came from a woman aged 40 to 50 who had recovered from COVID-19. The chain couples TRBV2 to TRBJ2-2, with D possibly being TRBD1 (6 bases). The CDR3 sequence is CASSGGRGGTGELFF. CDR3 coding DNA: TGTGCCAGCAGTGGGGGCAGGGGTGGCACCGGGGAGCTGTTTTTT.